These 5 T cell receptor beta chains originate from one sample sequenced in a study of blood T cell repertoires in COVID-19. Method: immunoSEQ multiplex PCR; TCRdb's copy keeps in-frame clones and lacks some. The profile covers roughly 100,000 clones, with 60% to 85% appearing a single time and 6.2% taken by the ten largest. Sample: peripheral blood. Every receptor here comes from a man aged 80 or over with COVID-19, enrolled during active disease.

The chain has TRBV15 and TRBJ1-2, with no clear D. Trimming left V 0 bases short and J 5 bases short, with 10 bases between. The CDR3 covers 14 residues. CDR1 is LNHNV and CDR2 is YYDKDF in the germline V gene (reference sequence). The CDR3 DNA reads TGTGCCACCAGCAGAGATAGGAGCTTGTATGGCTACACCTTC. This translates into CATSRDRSLYGYTF.

The chain has TRBV5-1 and TRBJ2-2; D perhaps matches TRBD1 (5 bases). The germline CDR1 and CDR2 sequences are SGHRS and YFSETQ. There are 15 residues in the CDR3. Deletions cut 0 bases from V and 0 bases from J, with 6 bases between. CDR3 coding DNA: TGCGCCAGCAGCTTGGGACAGACGAACACCGGGGAGCTGTTTTTT. Translation: CASSLGQTNTGELFF.

The chain joins TRBV30 to TRBJ1-2; D possibly corresponds to TRBD1 (6 bases). Trimming stripped 4 bases from V and 6 bases from J, with 15 bases between. There are 13 residues in the CDR3. Germline values: CDR1 GTSNPN, CDR2 SVGIG (reference sequence). CDR3 sequence: CAWTAPRTDGYTF. CDR3 in DNA: TGTGCCTGGACCGCCCCCCGGACAGATGGCTACACCTTC.

The V gene is TRBV10-1, the J gene TRBJ2-1; 10 bases fit TRBD1. V lost 7 bases and J lost 7; bases outside the gene matches: 19. The CDR3 loop spans 18 amino acids. In germline, CDR1 is WNHNN, CDR2 SYGVQD (reference sequence). CDR3 in DNA: TGCGCCAGCACGACAGGGGGCGGTCGAGCGGGGGCCGAGAATGAGCAGTTCTTC. Protein: CASTTGGGRAGAENEQFF.

This chain joins TRBV7-2 and TRBJ2-2; D might be TRBD1 (5 bases). Germline values: CDR1 SGHTA, CDR2 FQGNSA. Trimming took off 4 bases at V and 6 bases at J, with 18 bases between the two ends. The CDR3 is made up of 16 amino acids. CDR3: CASSSRGRTFPGELFF. In nucleotides, the CDR3 is TGTGCCAGCAGCTCAAGGGGCAGAACGTTCCCCGGGGAGCTGTTTTTT.